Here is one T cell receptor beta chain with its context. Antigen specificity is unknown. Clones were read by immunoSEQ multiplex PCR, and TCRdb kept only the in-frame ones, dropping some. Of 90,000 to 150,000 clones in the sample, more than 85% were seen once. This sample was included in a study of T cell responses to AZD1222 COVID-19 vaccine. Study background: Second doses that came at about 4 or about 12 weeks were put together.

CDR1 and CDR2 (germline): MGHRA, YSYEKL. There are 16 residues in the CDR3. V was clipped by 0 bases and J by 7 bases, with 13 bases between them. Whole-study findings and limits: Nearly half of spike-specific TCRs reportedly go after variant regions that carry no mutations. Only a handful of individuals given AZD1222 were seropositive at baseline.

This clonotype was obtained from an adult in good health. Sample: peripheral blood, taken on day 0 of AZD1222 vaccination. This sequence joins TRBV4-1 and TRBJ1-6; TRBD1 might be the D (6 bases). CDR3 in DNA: TGCGCCAGCAGCCAAGATGCGGGGGGCGAGAATTCACCCCTCCACTTT. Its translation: CASSQDAGGENSPLHF.